A selection of T cell receptor beta chains follows, all from one sample in a study of blood T cell repertoires in COVID-19. Here immunoSEQ multiplex PCR was the method, and the copy in TCRdb shows in-frame clones only, minus some. The sample lists about 130,000 clones, 79% occurring once. Sequencing used peripheral blood. These receptors were collected from a man in his forties with active or convalescent COVID-19. CDR3s include the opening cysteine and the closing phenylalanine or tryptophan. Fields, in order: V gene, D gene, J gene, clone size, CDR3 DNA, CDR3 protein. The D gene is left open where the match is weak. Clone size is shown for a subset of rows, as once, few, many or a class of expanded clone.

TRBV11-3	-	TRBJ1-1	once	TGTGCCAGCAGCTTTAGAGGGACTGAAGCTTTCTTT	CASSFRGTEAFF
TRBV20-1	-	TRBJ1-1	-	TGTACCGCTAGCCCAGGGGAGACGGCTTTCTTT	CTASPGETAFF
TRBV10-1	-	TRBJ1-1	-	TGCGCCAGCAGTGCCGCAGCAGGATCCAGTGAAGCTTTCTTT	CASSAAAGSSEAFF
TRBV4-3	TRBD1	TRBJ2-7	few	TGCGCCAGCAGCCAAGATGCAGCAGGGGGCTACGAGCAGTACTTC	CASSQDAAGGYEQYF
TRBV19	TRBD1	TRBJ1-2	-	TGTGCCAGCCGCCCAATGACAGGGTTGCACCTTAGCTATGGCTACACCTTC	CASRPMTGLHLSYGYTF
TRBV6-5	-	TRBJ1-2	-	TGTGCCTTAGTGCGGCCGGACTGGCGTGGCTACACCTTC	CALVRPDWRGYTF
TRBV19	TRBD1	TRBJ2-5	once	TGTGCCAGTAGTCCTGACAGGGGGATTGAGACCCAGTACTTC	CASSPDRGIETQYF
TRBV19	TRBD1	TRBJ1-6	-	TGTGCCACGGACAGGGGGCAGTCCTATAATTCACCCCTCCACTTT	CATDRGQSYNSPLHF
TRBV30	-	TRBJ1-5	-	TGTGCCTTCGGGACTGAGAATCAGCCCCAGCATTTT	CAFGTENQPQHF
TRBV29-1	-	TRBJ1-1	-	TGCAGCGTTGAATCGGCAGGTAACACTGAAGCTTTCTTT	CSVESAGNTEAFF
TRBV18	-	TRBJ1-4	few	TGTGCCAGCTCAGCGGACACGGGCCTTCTGTTTTTT	CASSADTGLLFF
TRBV11-2	-	TRBJ2-7	-	TGTGCCAGCAGCCCCGACAGAATCGGCTCCTACGAGCAGTACTTC	CASSPDRIGSYEQYF
TRBV10-1	-	TRBJ1-5	once	TGCGCCAGCAGACCCGCCGGGTCTGTAGATAAGAGCAATCAGCCCCAGCATTTT	CASRPAGSVDKSNQPQHF
TRBV10-3	-	TRBJ1-1	-	TGTGCCATCAAAGGAGACCAGGGGAACACTGAAGCTTTCTTT	CAIKGDQGNTEAFF
TRBV19	TRBD1	TRBJ1-2	-	TGTGCCAGTAGTATGGGACAGGGCGAAGGCTACACCTTC	CASSMGQGEGYTF
TRBV24-1	TRBD2	TRBJ2-3	-	TGTGCCACCAGGGAGAGCGGGAGTTCAGATACGCAGTATTTT	CATRESGSSDTQYF
TRBV6-2/TRBV6-3	-	TRBJ2-2	once	TGTGCCAGCAGTTATTCCCGGACAGTCACCGGGGAGCTGTTTTTT	CASSYSRTVTGELFF
TRBV30	-	TRBJ1-1	-	TGTGCCTGGAGTACTTGGGGGGGCGCGAACACTGAAGCTTTCTTT	CAWSTWGGANTEAFF
TRBV5-1	TRBD1	TRBJ2-5	-	TGCGCCAGCAGCTTGGACACAGGGGCGGGTGGGACCCAGTACTTC	CASSLDTGAGGTQYF
TRBV29-1	-	TRBJ1-1	-	TGCAGCGCTGTCCTTCAGGGGAACACTGAAGCTTTCTTT	CSAVLQGNTEAFF
TRBV24-1	-	TRBJ2-3	many	TGTGCCACCAGTAGGACAGAGGATAGCACAGATACGCAGTATTTT	CATSRTEDSTDTQYF
TRBV29-1	-	TRBJ1-1	-	TGCAGCTCTTATCAAACAGTGAACACTGAAGCTTTCTTT	CSSYQTVNTEAFF
TRBV7-2	TRBD1	TRBJ2-2	-	TGTGCCAGCAGCTCTGACAGGGAGCTCGGGGAGCTGTTTTTT	CASSSDRELGELFF
TRBV5-1	-	TRBJ1-4	-	TGCGCCAGCAGCATCCGGGGGGAGTATAATGAAAAACTGTTTTTT	CASSIRGEYNEKLFF
TRBV9	-	TRBJ2-1	-	TGTGCCAGCAGCTCACGGACTTTGAATGAGCAGTTCTTC	CASSSRTLNEQFF
TRBV3-1/TRBV3-2	-	TRBJ2-7	once	TGTGCCAGCAGCCAAGATCCCCGGGGCTCCTACGAGCAGTACTTC	CASSQDPRGSYEQYF
TRBV7-2	TRBD1	TRBJ1-5	-	TGTGCCAGCAGACCTGACAGGGGCCTGTCGGGGGAGCCCCAGCATTTT	CASRPDRGLSGEPQHF
TRBV12-5	-	TRBJ2-1	-	TGTGCTAGTGGTTTCGGGACAGGCGGGGGTGAGCAGTTCTTC	CASGFGTGGGEQFF
TRBV3-1/TRBV3-2	-	TRBJ1-3	-	TGTGCCAGCAGCCCGCCGGGCTCTGGAAACACCATATATTTT	CASSPPGSGNTIYF
TRBV5-5	-	TRBJ1-1	once	TGTGCCAGCAGCTTGGGGGTCCGGGAACCGTTGACTGAAGCTTTCTTT	CASSLGVREPLTEAFF
TRBV9	TRBD2	TRBJ2-5	-	TGTGCCAGCAGCGTAGATCCAGCGGGGGGCCGCCCCCAAGAGACCCAGTACTTC	CASSVDPAGGRPQETQYF
TRBV27	-	TRBJ1-6	once	TGTGCCAGCAGTTTAGGACAGACCAATTCACCCCTCCACTTT	CASSLGQTNSPLHF
TRBV5-1	-	TRBJ2-7	-	TGCGCCAGCAGCCTCGGCCCGGGATCCTACGAGCAGTACTTC	CASSLGPGSYEQYF
TRBV30	-	TRBJ1-2	-	TGTGCCTGGAGTGTACCCGCAGCTAACTATGGCTACACCTTC	CAWSVPAANYGYTF
TRBV11-2	TRBD1	TRBJ2-7	-	TGTGCCAGCACCCCGGTGGGACAGGGACTCTCCTACGAGCAGTACTTC	CASTPVGQGLSYEQYF
TRBV2	-	TRBJ2-5	-	TGTGCCAGCAGTGCACTCGGAGAGACCCAGTACTTC	CASSALGETQYF
TRBV11-2	-	TRBJ2-1	-	TGTGCCAGCGCCAAGCGGGACAATGAGCAGTTCTTC	CASAKRDNEQFF
TRBV28	-	TRBJ2-5	-	TGTGCCAGCAGCGATCAGGGTATTGGGACCCAGTACTTC	CASSDQGIGTQYF
TRBV6-1	-	TRBJ2-7	-	TGTGCCAGCAATGAAGCTGGCACCTCAACCCCCTACGAGCAGTACTTC	CASNEAGTSTPYEQYF
TRBV19	TRBD2	TRBJ2-2	-	TGTGCCTCCAGGAAGCGGGGCGAGCTGTTTTTT	CASRKRGELFF
TRBV30	-	TRBJ1-2	-	TGTGCCTGGAGTGTGGGGGGAGGCTACACCTTC	CAWSVGGGYTF
TRBV29-1	TRBD1	TRBJ2-5	once	TGCAGCGTTGAAGAAGAAGGGGGCGGGGAGACCCAGTACTTC	CSVEEEGGGETQYF
TRBV7-9	-	TRBJ1-1	-	TGTGCCAGCAGCTTGTCCAGGGGTTTGGACACTGAAGCTTTCTTT	CASSLSRGLDTEAFF
TRBV11-2	TRBD1	TRBJ2-2	-	TGTGCCAGCAGCTTAGTAGGGGGCCGGGCCGGGGAGCTGTTTTTT	CASSLVGGRAGELFF
TRBV19	-	TRBJ1-1	-	TGTGCCAGTAGTATCAGGGGACCCATGAACACTGAAGCTTTCTTT	CASSIRGPMNTEAFF
TRBV18	-	TRBJ1-1	-	TGTGCCAGCTCACCCGATCGACAGTTCGAAGCTTTCTTT	CASSPDRQFEAFF